This T cell receptor beta chain was documented in a study of blood T cell repertoires in COVID-19. Enrolled during active infection, Seattle patients were then followed longitudinally. Some clones are missing from TCRdb's copy, which holds only in-frame ones; the method was immunoSEQ multiplex PCR. The table lists roughly 250,000 clones, around 85% of them singletons. V was shortened by 1 base and J by 7 bases, with 11 bases between the two germline ends. The CDR3 loop spans 15 amino acids. Germline CDR1 is SNHLY and CDR2 is FYNNEI. Material: peripheral blood. This rearrangement joins TRBV2 to TRBJ1-6, with D uncertain. This clonotype was obtained from a woman aged 25 to 39 with COVID-19, enrolled during active disease. CDR3 loop: CASSEGRILNSPLHF. For the CDR3, the DNA is TGTGCCAGCAGTGAAGGCCGAATCCTAAATTCACCCCTCCACTTT.